A single sample gave rise to the 26 T cell receptor beta chains below, sequenced in a study of cytomegalovirus exposure and HLA in healthy donors. With 60 Vbeta and 13 Jbeta primers, the PCR was carried out. Clones were read by immunoSEQ multiplex PCR, and TCRdb kept only the in-frame ones, dropping some. The table includes under 150,000 clones, less than 90% detected once. Material: PBMCs. The receptors shown here come from a boy under 10 years old in good health and CMV-seronegative.

The rearrangement links TRBV9 to TRBJ1-2, with D maybe TRBD1 (5 bases). Germline V gene lookup returns CDR1 SGDLS and CDR2 YYNGEE. CDR3 length: 15 amino acids. Trimming took 4 bases from V and 4 from J, leaving 17 bases between them. The CDR3 nucleotides are TGTGCCAGCAGCCTTTATAGCAGGACACTCTATGGCTACACCTTC. As protein: CASSLYSRTLYGYTF.

V usage is TRBV5-4 and J usage is TRBJ2-2; TRBD1 matches at 8 bases. This CDR3 has 15 residues. Looked up from germline, CDR1 is SGHNT and CDR2 is YYREEE (reference sequence). After removal of 2 bases from V and 4 bases from J, the junction contained 4 bases not matched to a gene. The CDR3 sequence: CASSFQGAGTGELFF. The DNA for the CDR3 is TGTGCCAGCAGCTTCCAGGGGGCGGGCACCGGGGAGCTGTTTTTT.

This sequence joins TRBV7-6 and TRBJ2-2, with 9 bases aligning to TRBD1. This CDR3 region has 14 residues. The V gene end was trimmed by 1 base and the J gene end by 12 bases; junction bases not matched to a gene: 6. CDR1 and CDR2 from the germline V gene are SGHVS and FNYEAQ. The CDR3 spells CASSLETGTGKLFF. The CDR3 region has the DNA TGTGCCAGCAGCTTAGAGACCGGGACAGGGAAGCTGTTTTTT.

The chain carries TRBV28 and TRBJ2-1; D is undetermined. The ends were cut back, 3 bases at V and 12 bases at J, with 12 bases in the middle. CDR1 MDHEN and CDR2 SYDVKM come from the germline V gene. The CDR3 has 12 residues. The CDR3 bases are TGTGCCAGCAGTTTGTATGGCCAGTCGCAGTTCTTC. Protein product: CASSLYGQSQFF.

This clone has just a few counts. The chain is built from TRBV7-2 and TRBJ2-7; 11 bases match TRBD2. The V gene end was trimmed by 5 bases and the J gene end by 2 bases; junction bases not matched to a gene: 11. The CDR3 has 17 residues. The germline V gene has CDR1 SGHTA and CDR2 FQGNSA. The CDR3 bases are TGTGCCAGCAGCCGCCCCGGGACTAGCGGCAAAGCCTACGAGCAGTACTTC. Its translation is CASSRPGTSGKAYEQYF.

The chain carries TRBV7-9 and TRBJ2-7; D is unclear. There are 11 residues in the CDR3. Trimming took 8 bases from V and 7 from J, leaving 12 bases between them. CDR1 is SEHNR, CDR2 FQNEAQ, per germline (reference sequence). CDR3 coding DNA: TGTGCCAGCCGACGGAGTTATGAGCAGTACTTC. The encoded protein is CASRRSYEQYF.

The chain couples TRBV10-3 to TRBJ2-3, with TRBD2 identical over 11 bases. The CDR3 is 21 amino acids. The V gene end was trimmed by 2 bases and the J gene end by 0 bases; junction bases not matched to a gene: 16. CDR1 and CDR2 (germline): ENHRY, SYGVKD. The CDR3 reads CAISERVGSSGRTSSTDTQYF. DNA of the CDR3: TGTGCCATCAGTGAGAGAGTGGGGTCTAGCGGGAGGACGTCTAGCACAGATACGCAGTATTTT.

The V call is TRBV2, the J call TRBJ1-1; D may be TRBD1 (5 bases). Trimming shortened V by 6 bases and J by 4 bases, and 18 bases separated the two germline ends. The CDR3 runs to 15 residues. Germline assignment: CDR1 SNHLY and CDR2 FYNNEI. In DNA form, the CDR3 reads TGTGCCAGCAGCGAAAGGCTGCAGGGCCGCACTGAAGCTTTCTTT. Its translation is CASSERLQGRTEAFF.

CDR3 DNA: TGTGCCAGTAGTATCAGGGATCCGGGCAATCAGCCCCAGCATTTT. This encodes CASSIRDPGNQPQHF. V and J are TRBV19 and TRBJ1-5; the D gene is possibly TRBD1 (5 bases). In germline, CDR1 is LNHDA, CDR2 SQIVND (reference sequence). The CDR3 runs to 15 residues. Trimming pared 3 bases from V and 2 bases from J, leaving 11 bases between.

V usage is TRBV7-3 and J usage is TRBJ1-1; a weak D match, TRBD1 (5 bases). Trimming cost V 5 bases and J 3 bases, with 7 bases left between them. The CDR3 consists of 12 residues. Germline CDR1 is SGHTA and CDR2 is FQGTGA. CDR3 DNA: TGTGCCAGCAGCCCAGGGTACACTGAAGCTTTCTTT. This translates into CASSPGYTEAFF. Using reference TRBV7-3 and TRBJ1-1 for the parts outside the CDR3, the full variable domain is GAGVSQTPSNKVTEKGKYVELRCDPISGHTALYWYRQSLGQGPEFLIYFQGTGAADDSGLPNDRFFAVRPEGSVSTLKIQRTERGDSAVYLCASSPGYTEAFFGQGTRLTVV.

The genes are TRBV4-2 and TRBJ2-1; D call uncertain. This CDR3 region has 16 residues. Germline values: CDR1 LGHNA, CDR2 YNFKEQ. V was clipped by 0 bases and J by 8 bases, with 17 bases between them. The CDR3 region has the DNA TGTGCCAGCAGCCAAGACTTCCAGGTGGATGAACATGAGCAGTTCTTC. Its translation: CASSQDFQVDEHEQFF.

This clone was found a few times. This chain links TRBV27 with TRBJ2-1; D is unclear. V dropped 2 bases and J dropped 10 bases, with 15 bases sitting between them. The germline V gene encodes CDR1 MNHEY and CDR2 SMNVEV (reference sequence). This CDR3 spans 14 amino acids. CDR3 protein: CASSLTSRLREQFF. The DNA of the CDR3 is TGTGCCAGCAGTTTAACTTCCAGATTGCGGGAGCAGTTCTTC.

The rearrangement links TRBV6-5 to TRBJ2-3, with unresolved D. The CDR3 is 14 residues long. V dropped 1 base and J dropped 6 bases, with 11 bases sitting between them. The germline gives CDR1 MNHEY, CDR2 SVGAGI. This CDR3 is CASSYFSRWDTQYF. The DNA for the CDR3 is TGTGCCAGCAGTTACTTTAGTCGGTGGGATACGCAGTATTTT.

The rearrangement joins TRBV5-1 to TRBJ1-3, with D unclear. Trimming shortened V by 4 bases and J by 0 bases, and 11 bases separated the two germline ends. CDR3 length equals 15 residues. Looked up from germline, CDR1 is SGHRS and CDR2 is YFSETQ. The CDR3 coding sequence is TGCGCCAGCAGCACCCCTCGGGACTCTGGAAACACCATATATTTT. Translating it yields CASSTPRDSGNTIYF.

This chain links TRBV9 with TRBJ2-5, with 12 bases identical to TRBD2. Germline CDR1 is SGDLS and CDR2 is YYNGEE. CDR3 size: 14 residues. V lost 6 bases and J lost 5; bases outside the gene matches: 5. The chain's CDR3 is CASNPLAGGETQYF. DNA of the CDR3: TGTGCCAGCAATCCACTAGCGGGGGGCGAGACCCAGTACTTC.

The V and J genes are TRBV28 and TRBJ1-5; 10 positions match TRBD1. The CDR3 extends over 15 amino acids. Germline CDR1 is MDHEN and CDR2 is SYDVKM. With V trimmed by 5 bases and J by 6 bases, 7 bases remained unmatched. The CDR3 is CASSPGQGVFQPQHF. CDR3 coding DNA: TGTGCCAGCAGTCCCGGACAGGGGGTTTTTCAGCCCCAGCATTTT.

The rearrangement uses TRBV5-4 and TRBJ2-7, with TRBD1 matching over 12 bases. With V trimmed by 5 bases and J by 5 bases, 8 bases remained unmatched. The CDR3 sequence is 15 residues long. CDR1 and CDR2 from the germline V gene are SGHNT and YYREEE (reference sequence). CDR3 in amino acids: CASSMGQGASDEQYF. CDR3 in DNA: TGTGCCAGCAGTATGGGACAGGGGGCATCGGACGAGCAGTACTTC.

The chain combines TRBV4-1 with TRBJ1-1; D is unresolved. The CDR3 loop spans 16 amino acids. CDR1 and CDR2 (germline): MGHRA, YSYEKL. Between the trimmed V and J ends, which lost 2 bases and 0 bases, there was a span of 13 bases. CDR3 DNA sequence: TGCGCCAGCAGCCAAAGCATACGGGGATTGAACACTGAAGCTTTCTTT. It translates to CASSQSIRGLNTEAFF.

The chain uses TRBV7-8 and TRBJ1-1; D is unclear. CDR1 is SGHVS and CDR2 is FQNEAQ in the germline V gene. The V and J ends lost 1 base and 8 bases respectively, with 8 bases between them. The CDR3 is 12 amino acids. CDR3 in DNA: TGTGCCAGCAGCTTAGAGCGCAACGAAGCTTTCTTT. It is translated as CASSLERNEAFF.

This chain joins TRBV5-6 and TRBJ2-7; 11 bases line up with TRBD2. V dropped 0 bases and J dropped 6; count of bases not matched to a gene: 2. The CDR3 sequence is 14 residues long. Per the germline V gene, CDR1 is SGHDT and CDR2 is YYEEEE. CDR3 region: CASSLGLAGREQYF. As DNA, the CDR3 is TGTGCCAGCAGCTTGGGACTAGCGGGACGCGAGCAGTACTTC.

The rearrangement joins TRBV28 to TRBJ2-7; D is possibly TRBD1 (6 bases). V was pared by 4 bases and J by 2 bases, with 12 bases between. The CDR3 contains 14 residues. Germline CDR1 and CDR2: MDHEN and SYDVKM. The CDR3 is CASSSPGDTYEQYF. CDR3 coding DNA: TGTGCCAGCAGTTCGCCTGGGGACACCTACGAGCAGTACTTC. Full variable domain (rest looked up from reference TRBV28 and TRBJ2-7): DVKVTQSSRYLVKRTGEKVFLECVQDMDHENMFWYRQDPGLGLRLIYFSYDVKMKEKGDIPEGYSVSREKKERFSLILESASTNQTSMYLCASSSPGDTYEQYFGPGTRLTVT.

The rearrangement links TRBV6-5 to TRBJ2-7; TRBD2 matches at 7 bases. Germline V gene data show CDR1 as MNHEY and CDR2 as SVGAGI. The CDR3 is 11 amino acids. Unmatched junction bases numbered 3, after V lost 6 bases and J lost 7 bases. This CDR3 reads CASSPGREQYF. CDR3 in DNA: TGTGCCAGCAGCCCCGGGAGGGAGCAGTACTTC.

The rearrangement joins TRBV11-1 to TRBJ2-1; D is possibly TRBD2 (6 bases). The CDR3 runs 14 residues. Germline-derived CDR1 and CDR2 are SGHAT and FQDESV (reference sequence). The V end was cut by 1 base, the J end by 4 bases, with 8 bases between. The CDR3 DNA sequence: TGTGCCAGCAGCTTAGGGACTACGTACAATGAGCAGTTCTTC. Protein sequence: CASSLGTTYNEQFF.

The chain has TRBV7-9 and TRBJ2-5, with D possibly matching TRBD1 (6 bases). V was clipped by 5 bases and J by 1 base, with 20 bases between them. Germline-derived CDR1 and CDR2 are SEHNR and FQNEAQ (reference sequence). The CDR3 totals 17 residues. The CDR3 loop reads CASSIQTSTGFQETQYF. Here the CDR3 DNA reads TGTGCCAGCAGCATACAAACGAGTACAGGGTTCCAAGAGACCCAGTACTTC.

This clone was picked up a small number of times. The chain combines TRBV9 with TRBJ1-4; D is possibly TRBD1 (5 bases). The V gene lost 0 bases and the J gene lost 2 bases, with 8 bases spanning the gap. The CDR3 contains 15 residues. Per germline, CDR1 SGDLS and CDR2 YYNGEE. CDR3 DNA sequence: TGTGCCAGCAGCGTAGAAGGGGCGACTAATGAAAAACTGTTTTTT. Protein: CASSVEGATNEKLFF. Full variable domain (outside the CDR3, taken from reference TRBV9 and TRBJ1-4): DSGVTQTPKHLITATGQRVTLRCSPRSGDLSVYWYQQSLDQGLQFLIQYYNGEERAKGNILERFSAQQFPDLHSELNLSSLELGDSALYFCASSVEGATNEKLFFGSGTQLSVL.

This chain uses TRBV18 with TRBJ2-5; 7 nucleotides agree with TRBD1. The CDR3 is 19 residues long. The V gene's germline CDR1 is KGHSH and CDR2 LQKENI. V trimming: 6 bases; J trimming: 0 bases; junction bases outside the gene matches: 19. For the CDR3, the DNA is TGTGCCAGCTCTCAAGTAACTACCCCTGGGACAGAGTACCAAGAGACCCAGTACTTC. Protein product: CASSQVTTPGTEYQETQYF.